A selection of T cell receptor beta chains follows, all from one sample in a study of blood T cell repertoires in COVID-19. Measured with immunoSEQ multiplex PCR; TCRdb has only the in-frame clones, and not every one. The sample yields 70,000 to 80,000 clones, 80% seen once. Sample: peripheral blood. The source is a human donor in a cohort sampled during active COVID-19. The CDR3 runs from the conserved cysteine through the conserved F or W.

cdr3_aa,j_call,v_call
CASRAQRNTEAFF,TRBJ1-1,TRBV12-3/TRBV12-4
CASSWDRAVAEAFF,TRBJ1-1,TRBV7-8
CASTESGTKNIQYF,TRBJ2-4,TRBV6-6
CASSPLGREATGELFF,TRBJ2-2,TRBV4-2
CASSQDMETGGYGYTF,TRBJ1-2,TRBV3-1/TRBV3-2
CASSLLGTGPNTEAFF,TRBJ1-1,TRBV28
CASSQNYGYTF,TRBJ1-2,TRBV25-1
CASSEAYSSSGANVLTF,TRBJ2-6,TRBV2
CASSPQGGRAGNEQFF,TRBJ2-1,TRBV7-2
CSARRGDEAFF,TRBJ1-1,TRBV20-1
CASSLRTGKDSPLHF,TRBJ1-6,TRBV5-1
CASSLTSGDHYGYTF,TRBJ1-2,TRBV4-2
CASSQVFGGQETQYF,TRBJ2-5,TRBV4-3
CASSSGQEFTREKLFF,TRBJ1-4,TRBV5-4
CASNQDRGLQPQHF,TRBJ1-5,TRBV19
CASSIAQVKNIQYF,TRBJ2-4,TRBV19
CASSLDRLLNNEQFF,TRBJ2-1,TRBV11-2
CASSMAQVGRETQYF,TRBJ2-5,TRBV19
CASSPTGGKLAGVMETQYF,TRBJ2-5,TRBV27
CASSYSRETQYF,TRBJ2-5,TRBV6-6
CASRSTGGQPQHF,TRBJ1-5,TRBV6-5
CASSFLQGGTYEQYF,TRBJ2-7,TRBV7-8
CASTSWEGYGYTF,TRBJ1-2,TRBV25-1
CASSSMGQYNYGYTF,TRBJ1-2,TRBV6-5
CASSLAGGRVTEAFF,TRBJ1-1,TRBV5-4
CASSPSGRSTEAFF,TRBJ1-1,TRBV18
CASSPTGFTGELFF,TRBJ2-2,TRBV28
CASSLRPPVGLAGETQYF,TRBJ2-5,TRBV9
CASSHWTGGSSGANVLTF,TRBJ2-6,TRBV5-1